One sample yielded the 9 T cell receptor beta chains listed below, sequenced in a study of tumor and adjacent non-tumor tissue in lung cancer. A modified ARM-PCR protocol with three rounds of nested PCR amplified TCRbeta. TCRdb re-derived calls from the multiplex PCR reads in MiXCR, one entry per CDR3 protein. Seen here are tens of thousands of distinct CDR3 sequences, roughly 72% observed once, and the top ten hold roughly 10%. The template was RNA from unsorted bulk tissue. Sequencing input: lung tumor tissue. These receptors were collected from a woman aged 40 to 50 with non-small cell lung cancer.

The chain employs TRBV11-2 and TRBJ2-3; D remains unclear. CDR3 length: 15 amino acids. Trimming pared 1 base from V and 2 bases from J, leaving 10 bases between. Per germline, CDR1 SGHAT and CDR2 FQNNGV. In DNA form, the CDR3 reads TGTGCCAGCAGCTTAGCGGCTACAACCACAGATACGCAGTATTTT. Its protein is CASSLAATTTDTQYF.

A remark on this clonotype: One end of the junction does not line up with germline, which may come from a read error. The chain employs TRBV6-1 and TRBJ2-7; possibly TRBD2 for D (5 bases). Germline CDR1 MNHNS, CDR2 SASEGT. This CDR3 region has 13 residues. The DNA for the CDR3 is TGTGCCAGCGTCGGAGGCAACTCCTACGGGCAGTACTTC. As protein: CASVGGNSYGQYF.

About this clonotype: At one boundary the junction diverges from the germline segment, which might be a read error. As DNA, the CDR3 is TGTGCCAGCAGCCCTCCCGACGGCGGGGTGAACAATAAGCAATTCTTC. Translated, it gives CASSPPDGGVNNKQFF. The chain uses TRBV11-3 and TRBJ2-1; maybe TRBD2 (6 bases). Germline CDR1 reads SGHNT; CDR2 reads YENEEA. The CDR3 is 16 residues long.

The chain recombines TRBV20-1 with TRBJ2-3, with TRBD2 identical over 7 bases. The CDR3 loop spans 19 amino acids. CDR1 DFQATT and CDR2 SNEGSKA come from the germline V gene (reference sequence). J lost 7 bases, V lost 0 bases, and 22 bases had no gene match. The CDR3 loop reads CSARDNGTGEGGSWNTQYF. In DNA, the CDR3 is TGCAGTGCTAGAGATAACGGTACGGGAGAGGGAGGGAGTTGGAATACGCAGTATTTT.

As concerns this clonotype: Because it lacks the conserved phenylalanine or tryptophan at the end, this CDR3 is likely a read error. The gene calls are TRBV6-5 and TRBJ2-7, with D possibly TRBD2 on 6 matching bases. The CDR3 has 12 residues. V dropped 10 bases and J dropped 7 bases, with 17 bases sitting between them. In germline, CDR1 is MNHEY, CDR2 SVGAGI. The CDR3 spells CAIPSVVMEQYI. The DNA of the CDR3 is TGTGCCATACCTAGCGTGGTCATGGAGCAGTACATC.

Concerning this clonotype itself: At one boundary the junction diverges from the germline segment, which might be a read error. This chain links TRBV20-1 with TRBJ2-5; D may correspond to TRBD1 or TRBD2 (5 bases each). In germline, CDR1 is DFQATT, CDR2 SNEGSKA (reference sequence). This CDR3 is 14 amino acids long. The CDR3 sequence: CSARDSAGMGTQCF. The CDR3, as DNA: TGCAGTGCTAGAGATTCGGCAGGGATGGGGACCCAGTGCTTC.

This clonotype occurred a few times. One end of the junction does not line up with germline, which may come from a read error. V and J are TRBV11-3 and TRBJ2-3; TRBD1 might be the D (6 bases). This CDR3 contains 15 residues. Germline loops: CDR1 SGHNT, CDR2 YENEEA. DNA for the CDR3: TGTGCCAGCAGCCTAGATGGGGGCCGCACAGATATGCAGTATTTT. This gives the protein CASSLDGGRTDMQYF.

In this sample, this clonotype turned up a few times. This may arise from a read error, as a much more abundant clone is one base away. As DNA, the CDR3 is TGTGTCAGCAGTTTGAACGATGAGCAGTTCTTC. It specifies CVSSLNDEQFF. The chain couples TRBV28 to TRBJ2-1; D gene unclear. Germline V gene data show CDR1 as MDHEN and CDR2 as SYDVKM. CDR3 length equals 11 residues.

In its sample, this clonotype was seen once. At one boundary the junction diverges from the germline segment, which might be a read error. This chain connects TRBV28 to TRBJ2-1, with 15 bases lining up with TRBD2. The CDR3 has 16 amino acids. The germline V gene has CDR1 MDHEN and CDR2 SYDVKM. CDR3: CTSSFGLAGGGNEQFF. CDR3 coding DNA: TGTACCAGCAGCTTTGGACTAGCGGGAGGGGGCAATGAGCAGTTCTTC.